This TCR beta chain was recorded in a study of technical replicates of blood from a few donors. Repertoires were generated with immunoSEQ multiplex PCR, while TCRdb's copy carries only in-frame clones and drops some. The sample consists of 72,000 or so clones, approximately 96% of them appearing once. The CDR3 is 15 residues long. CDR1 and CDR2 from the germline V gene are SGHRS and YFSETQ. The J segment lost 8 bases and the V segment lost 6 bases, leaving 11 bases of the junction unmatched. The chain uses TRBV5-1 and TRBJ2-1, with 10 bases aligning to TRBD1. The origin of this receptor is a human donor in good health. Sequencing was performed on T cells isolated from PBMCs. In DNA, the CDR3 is TGCGCCAGCATCGGGTCGGGACAGGGGCCCTATGAGCAGTTCTTC. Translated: CASIGSGQGPYEQFF. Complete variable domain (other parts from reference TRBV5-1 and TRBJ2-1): KAGVTQTPRYLIKTRGQQVTLSCSPISGHRSVSWYQQTPGQGLQFLFEYFSETQRNKGNFPGRFSGRQFSNSRSEMNVSTLELGDSALYLCASIGSGQGPYEQFFGPGTRLTVL.